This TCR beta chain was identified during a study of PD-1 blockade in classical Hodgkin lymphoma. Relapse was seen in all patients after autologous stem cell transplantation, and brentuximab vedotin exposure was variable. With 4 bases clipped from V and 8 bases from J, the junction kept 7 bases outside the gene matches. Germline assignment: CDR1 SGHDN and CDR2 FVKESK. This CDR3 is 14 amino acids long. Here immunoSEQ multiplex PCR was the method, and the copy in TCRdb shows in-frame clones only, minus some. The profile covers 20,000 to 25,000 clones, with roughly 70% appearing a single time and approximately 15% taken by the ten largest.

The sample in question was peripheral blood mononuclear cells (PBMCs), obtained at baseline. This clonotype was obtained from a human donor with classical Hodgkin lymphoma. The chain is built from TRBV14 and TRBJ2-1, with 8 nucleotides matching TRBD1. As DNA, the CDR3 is TGTGCCAGCAGCCCGTTGGACAGGGCACATGAGCAGTTCTTC. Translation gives CASSPLDRAHEQFF.